A single sample gave rise to the 14 T cell receptor beta chains below, sequenced in a study of sequential checkpoint blockade in melanoma (dated 2019 in TCRdb). The library was generated by the immunoSEQ multiplex PCR assay. TCRdb stores this immuneACCESS table with in-frame sequences only. Part of the clones is absent; in the studies checked, under half of the shortfall reflects unresolved V genes, and no reason is known for the rest. Recorded for this sample are some 2,400 clones; 27% of them occurred a single time. The ten largest clones take up more than 9% of the sample. The treatment or condition label corresponds to: randomized to nivolumab then ipilimumab (arm A) or the reverse (arm B). The input for sequencing was tumor tissue (inferred from file names), taken from a patient given nivolumab and ipilimumab in sequence. The origin of the receptors is a human donor with melanoma.

The V gene is TRBV18, the J gene TRBJ1-5; possible D gene TRBD1, 6 bases. The length of the CDR3 is 15 residues. Trimming removed 1 base at V and 6 bases at J, with 13 bases between. Germline CDR1 KGHSH, CDR2 LQKENI. The CDR3 protein is CASSPQSGARQPQHF. For the CDR3, the DNA is TGTGCCAGCTCACCACAATCAGGGGCGCGTCAGCCCCAGCATTTT.

CDR3 DNA: TGTGCCAGTAGTATCACGGGGACAGGGGCGGCACCCCTCCACTTT. Residues: CASSITGTGAAPLHF. The gene calls are TRBV19 and TRBJ1-6, with TRBD1 matching 10 bases. With V trimmed by 3 bases and J by 11 bases, 7 bases remained unmatched. The V gene's germline CDR1 is LNHDA and CDR2 SQIVND (reference sequence). The CDR3 is made up of 15 amino acids.

This clone counts as medium-sized. The chain carries TRBV11-3 and TRBJ2-1; D is unresolved. The CDR3 spans 15 residues. Between the trimmed V and J ends, which lost 5 bases and 6 bases, there was a span of 17 bases. CDR1 is SGHNT, CDR2 YENEEA, per germline. This chain's CDR3 is CASSRINGRSNEQFF. The CDR3 DNA follows: TGTGCCAGCAGCCGCATAAATGGCCGTAGCAATGAGCAGTTCTTC.

The chain recombines TRBV6-8 with TRBJ2-1, with TRBD2 matching 8 bases. V was clipped by 5 bases and J by 6 bases; unmatched bases: 3. Per germline, CDR1 MNHGY and CDR2 SAAAGT. The CDR3 is made up of 13 amino acids. The chain's CDR3 is CASSDGTSNEQFF. The CDR3 DNA sequence: TGTGCCAGCAGTGACGGGACTAGCAATGAGCAGTTCTTC.

This clone has more than one count but fewer than ten. The chain is built from TRBV6-8 and TRBJ1-5; the D is unclear. CDR1 MNHGY and CDR2 SAAAGT come from the germline V gene. The CDR3 sequence is 13 residues long. Trimming pared 6 bases from V and 0 bases from J, leaving 6 bases between. The CDR3: CASRSYSNQPQHF. Here the CDR3 DNA reads TGTGCCAGCAGATCTTATAGCAATCAGCCCCAGCATTTT.

This clone was seen more than once but under ten times. This chain links TRBV9 with TRBJ2-5; D is unresolved. The CDR3 runs 13 residues. Germline lookup yields CDR1 SGDLS and CDR2 YYNGEE. V lost 4 bases and J lost 1, with 8 bases in between. CDR3 in amino acids: CASSLNIQETQYF. The CDR3 coding sequence is TGTGCCAGCAGCTTAAATATCCAAGAGACCCAGTACTTC.

The table lists this clone with a few counts. The sample has other DNA sequences that encode this CDR3 too. The V gene is TRBV25-1, the J gene TRBJ1-2, with a tentative D call TRBD1 (6 bases). Germline V gene lookup returns CDR1 MGHDK and CDR2 SYGVNS. The CDR3 is made up of 13 amino acids. V lost 5 bases and J 2 bases, leaving 9 bases between the germline ends. In DNA form, the CDR3 reads TGTGCCAGCAGTCTGGGGACAAACTATGGCTACACCTTC. This sequence encodes CASSLGTNYGYTF.

The chain recombines TRBV6-8 with TRBJ2-7; D gene ambiguous. With 2 bases removed from V and 1 base from J, the gap between germline ends came to 12 bases. This CDR3 is 15 amino acids long. Germline values: CDR1 MNHGY, CDR2 SAAAGT. The CDR3 sequence is CASSYIASLSYEQYF. In DNA form, the CDR3 reads TGTGCCAGCAGTTACATAGCCAGCCTTTCCTACGAGCAGTACTTC.

By sample fraction, this clone is medium-sized. The chain carries TRBV11-3 and TRBJ1-2, with D tentatively TRBD1 (5 bases). V lost 3 bases, J lost 4 bases, and 12 bases lay in between. The CDR3 is 14 residues long. Germline V gene sequence: CDR1 SGHNT, CDR2 YENEEA. CDR3 coding DNA: TGTGCCAGCAGCTTGGATCAGGGCGGCTATGGCTACACCTTC. It yields the protein CASSLDQGGYGYTF. The full variable domain, with the rest looked up from reference TRBV11-3 and TRBJ1-2, is EAGVVQSPRYKIIEKKQPVAFWCNPISGHNTLYWYLQNLGQGPELLIRYENEEAVDDSQLPKDRFSAERLKGVDSTLKIQPAELGDSAVYLCASSLDQGGYGYTFGSGTRLTVV.

The chain couples TRBV6-8 to TRBJ2-7, with TRBD1 matching 8 bases. Looked up from germline, CDR1 is MNHGY and CDR2 is SAAAGT. This CDR3 contains 12 residues. Losses at the gene ends were 5 bases for V and 5 bases for J; bases not matched to a gene: 2. The CDR3 DNA reads TGTGCCAGCAGTCCGACAGGGGACGAGCAGTACTTC. Its protein product is CASSPTGDEQYF.

This clone is labeled as medium-sized. Germline is not matched at one junction end, which may reflect a read error. V usage is TRBV11-3 and J usage is TRBJ2-1; the D call may be TRBD1 or TRBD2 (5 bases each). Germline CDR1 SGHNT, CDR2 YENEEA. The length of the CDR3 is 15 residues. CDR3 region: CASSLAGTSSNEQFF. The CDR3 DNA is TGTGCCAGCAGCCTTGCCGGGACCTCCTCCAATGAGCAGTTCTTC.

CDR3 residues: CATGRDRGGTEAFF. In DNA form, the CDR3 reads TGTGCCACAGGACGTGACAGGGGAGGAACTGAAGCTTTCTTT. The chain is built from TRBV19 and TRBJ1-1, with 8 bases that match TRBD1. V gave up 10 bases and J gave up 5 bases; unmatched junction bases: 12. Germline V gene sequence: CDR1 LNHDA, CDR2 SQIVND (reference sequence). This CDR3 has 14 residues.

This clone was seen a few times. The rearrangement joins TRBV6-8 to TRBJ2-2; the D gene is possibly TRBD2 (6 bases). The V end was cut by 7 bases, the J end by 7 bases, with 22 bases between. Germline V lookup: CDR1 MNHGY, CDR2 SAAAGT. The CDR3 is made up of 16 amino acids. The DNA of the CDR3 is TGTGCCAGCACCCTCCTAGAGGAGGGCCTAGGCGGGGAGCTGTTTTTT. Translated: CASTLLEEGLGGELFF.

This clone has a handful of counts. V and J are TRBV6-8 and TRBJ1-1, with D possibly TRBD1 on 6 matching bases. Germline CDR1 MNHGY, CDR2 SAAAGT. This CDR3 is built from 14 residues. The germline V and J ends were trimmed by 8 bases and 0 bases, with 13 bases remaining between them. The CDR3 DNA sequence: TGTGCCAGCGTGGACGGGACAATGAACACTGAAGCTTTCTTT. Protein: CASVDGTMNTEAFF.